The text below deals with one T cell receptor beta chain. This sample was taken from a study of Graves' ophthalmopathy and Graves' hyperthyroidism. The CDR3 totals 13 residues. The V gene's germline CDR1 is MNHNS and CDR2 SASEGT. With 6 bases removed from V and 2 bases from J, the gap between germline ends came to 8 bases. Amplifying from RNA transcripts, the study obtained TCR beta CDR3 regions. RT-PCR was first run with HTBI primers, then multiplex PCR in a second round. TCRdb re-analysed the multiplex PCR reads in MiXCR, keeping a single row per CDR3 protein. Of 350,000 to 450,000 distinct CDR3 sequences listed, roughly 21% are singletons.

The chain employs TRBV6-1 and TRBJ1-3; possible D gene TRBD1, 5 bases. The sequence was collected from a woman in her late teens or twenties with stable Graves' hyperthyroidism. Sequencing used peripheral blood. CDR3: CASRRGAGNTIYF. CDR3 sequence (DNA): TGTGCCAGCAGGAGGGGCGCTGGAAACACCATATATTTT.